Here is one T cell receptor (beta chain) with its context. The sample comes from a study of blood T cell repertoires in COVID-19. Per the study methods: Estimation of nucleated cell counts was performed using reference gene primer amplification. Assay: immunoSEQ multiplex PCR; the TCRdb copy retains only in-frame clones and omits some. V and J calls and clone size are given by that table; D and trimming were obtained from the DNA. The data hold some 30,000 clones, with about 91% observed a single time. The V gene lost 0 bases and the J gene lost 5 bases, with 12 bases spanning the gap. The CDR3 is made up of 15 amino acids. Germline CDR1 WSHSY, CDR2 SAAADI.

This chain links TRBV10-2 with TRBJ2-3; possible D gene TRBD1, 6 bases. This TCR came from a man aged 50 to 60 with active COVID-19. Input material: peripheral blood. CDR3 sequence: CASSESQGRGDTQYF. CDR3 DNA sequence: TGCGCCAGCAGTGAGTCCCAGGGGAGAGGAGATACGCAGTATTTT.